These 21 T cell receptor beta chains originate from one sample sequenced in a study of regulatory T cells in long-lasting Graves disease. Documented time point: persistent/refractory GD, antithyroid drugs over 5 years with positive TRAb. Preparation of the TCR library used RNA extracted from PBMCs. CDR3-region Arm-PCR and iRepertoire HTBI primers produced the TCR beta libraries. TCRdb analysed the multiplex PCR reads with MiXCR anew, one entry per CDR3 protein. The profile shows roughly 470,000 distinct CDR3 sequences, around 20% of them singletons. The sample consisted of peripheral blood mononuclear cells (PBMCs), taken when the disease was refractory, from a patient treated with antithyroid drugs. These receptors were taken from a female donor with Graves disease.

This clonotype has a count of ten or more. V is TRBV6-1 and J is TRBJ2-7; 7 positions agree with TRBD1. Germline V gene data show CDR1 as MNHNS and CDR2 as SASEGT. This CDR3 comprises 15 residues. After removal of 6 bases from V and 0 bases from J, the junction contained 8 bases not matched to a gene. CDR3 protein: CASSLGQEISYEQYF. The CDR3 nucleotides are TGTGCCAGCAGCTTAGGACAGGAGATCTCCTACGAGCAGTACTTC.

This clonotype was detected many times. CDR3 protein: CASSPSSYEQYF. In nucleotides, the CDR3 is TGTGCCAGCAGCCCGAGCTCCTACGAGCAGTACTTC. V usage is TRBV7-2 and J usage is TRBJ2-7; D unresolved. Trimming pared 5 bases from V and 0 bases from J, leaving 5 bases between. Germline V gene sequence: CDR1 SGHTA, CDR2 FQGNSA. The CDR3 runs to 12 residues.

In this sample, this clonotype turned up a few times. The genes are TRBV6-1 and TRBJ2-1; D is ambiguous. The V gene lost 2 bases and the J gene lost 2 bases, with 10 bases spanning the gap. Germline V lookup: CDR1 MNHNS, CDR2 SASEGT. This CDR3 is 15 amino acids long. CDR3 in amino acids: CASSEYRVAYNEQFF. CDR3 bases: TGTGCCAGCAGTGAATATAGGGTGGCCTACAATGAGCAGTTCTTC.

Concerning this clonotype itself: This sequence may be a read error, since a much larger clone differs from it by one base. The chain joins TRBV6-2 or TRBV6-3 to TRBJ1-2; a weak D match, TRBD1 (5 bases). Trimming took 0 bases from V and 2 from J, leaving 7 bases between them. The CDR3 runs 14 residues. CDR1 is MNHEY and CDR2 is SVGEGT in the germline V gene. CDR3: CASSYSRQNYGYTF. The CDR3 nucleotides are TGTGCCAGCAGTTACTCGCGACAGAACTATGGCTACACCTTC.

This clonotype has only a few counts. The chain couples TRBV29-1 to TRBJ1-1; D is ambiguous. From germline, CDR1 is SQVTM and CDR2 ANQGSEA. Trimming cost V 7 bases and J 1 base, with 10 bases left between them. The CDR3 spans 12 residues. CDR3 nucleotide sequence: TGCAGCGGTGACATCGAGAACACTGAAGCTTTCTTT. Encoded protein: CSGDIENTEAFF.

This clonotype was seen ten or more times. V usage is TRBV28 and J usage is TRBJ2-7; D may be TRBD1 (6 bases). The CDR3 sequence is 14 residues long. V was shortened by 7 bases and J by 2 bases, with 15 bases between the two germline ends. Germline assignment: CDR1 MDHEN and CDR2 SYDVKM. CDR3 sequence: CASNKPGVTYEQYF. CDR3 DNA sequence: TGTGCCAGCAACAAACCAGGGGTAACCTACGAGCAGTACTTC.

This clonotype was found many times. The chain couples TRBV2 to TRBJ2-7, with 7 nucleotides matching TRBD2. The length of the CDR3 is 13 residues. With V trimmed by 3 bases and J by 4 bases, 3 bases remained unmatched. Germline V gene sequence: CDR1 SNHLY, CDR2 FYNNEI. The chain's CDR3 is CASSEGLTYEQYF. CDR3 bases: TGTGCCAGCAGTGAGGGACTAACATACGAGCAGTACTTC.

At least ten counts were recorded for this clonotype. The chain recombines TRBV2 with TRBJ2-7; unclear D gene. The CDR3 contains 14 residues. Between the trimmed V and J ends, which lost 2 bases and 2 bases, there was a span of 10 bases. Per germline, CDR1 SNHLY and CDR2 FYNNEI. The CDR3 loop reads CASSETTETYEQYF. The CDR3 DNA reads as TGTGCCAGCAGTGAAACAACAGAAACCTACGAGCAGTACTTC. Drawing the rest from reference TRBV2 and TRBJ2-7, the complete variable domain is EPEVTQTPSHQVTQMGQEVILRCVPISNHLYFYWYRQILGQKVEFLVSFYNNEISEKSEIFDDQFSVERPDGSNFTLKIRSTKLEDSAMYFCASSETTETYEQYFGPGTRLTVT.

V gene TRBV7-3 combines with J gene TRBJ2-5; TRBD1 might be the D (6 bases). V was pared by 5 bases and J by 3 bases, with 10 bases between. The CDR3 sequence is 13 residues long. Per the germline V gene, CDR1 is SGHTA and CDR2 is FQGTGA. The CDR3 protein is CASSVHREETQYF. CDR3 nucleotide sequence: TGTGCCAGCAGCGTCCACAGGGAAGAGACCCAGTACTTC.

This clonotype was recorded a few times. This chain links TRBV6-2 or TRBV6-3 with TRBJ1-1; maybe TRBD1 (6 bases). Trimming cost V 2 bases and J 4 bases, with 11 bases left between them. There are 14 residues in the CDR3. CDR1 is MNHEY and CDR2 is SVGEGT in the germline V gene. CDR3 bases: TGTGCCAGCAGTTACCGGGGGGGGCCCACTGAAGCTTTCTTT. It translates to CASSYRGGPTEAFF.

This clonotype was seen only a few times. The rearrangement joins TRBV29-1 to TRBJ1-2; the D gene is possibly TRBD1 (6 bases). Germline loops: CDR1 SQVTM, CDR2 ANQGSEA. Trimming stripped 5 bases from V and 8 bases from J, with 24 bases between. CDR3 length: 15 residues. CDR3 in DNA: TGCAGCGTTCATCTATATGCCTTCAAGGGGGAAGGCTACACCTTC. Residues: CSVHLYAFKGEGYTF.

The J gene is TRBJ2-3, the V gene TRBV2, with D possibly TRBD2 on 6 matching bases. Germline V gene sequence: CDR1 SNHLY, CDR2 FYNNEI. CDR3 length: 15 amino acids. With 6 bases removed from V and 3 bases from J, the gap between germline ends came to 16 bases. CDR3 amino acids: CASSLSGRTTDTQYF. CDR3 coding DNA: TGTGCCAGCAGCCTGTCAGGGAGGACAACAGATACGCAGTATTTT.

This clonotype has at least ten counts. This chain uses TRBV29-1 with TRBJ1-1; TRBD1 aligns across 9 bases. The junction had 7 bases not matched to a gene; V was cut back by 7 bases and J by 10 bases. Germline assignment: CDR1 SQVTM and CDR2 ANQGSEA. The CDR3 consists of 11 residues. CDR3 residues: CSGGQGRGAFF. The CDR3 DNA is TGCAGCGGGGGACAGGGAAGAGGAGCTTTCTTT. The complete variable domain, with remaining parts taken from reference TRBV29-1 and TRBJ1-1, reads SAVISQKPSRDICQRGTSLTIQCQVDSQVTMMFWYRQQPGQSLTLIATANQGSEATYESGFVIDKFPISRPNLTFSTLTVSNMSPEDSSIYLCSGGQGRGAFFGQGTRLTVV.

This clonotype was seen a handful of times. The chain uses TRBV6-1 and TRBJ2-5; D might be TRBD1 or TRBD2, each matching 5 bases. The CDR3 has 12 residues. Germline-derived CDR1 and CDR2 are MNHNS and SASEGT. V gave up 6 bases and J gave up 5 bases, with 10 bases separating them. The CDR3 spells CASRGVWETQYF. As DNA, the CDR3 is TGTGCCAGCAGGGGGGTCTGGGAGACCCAGTACTTC.

This clonotype was picked up a small number of times. The chain links TRBV5-1 to TRBJ2-4; maybe TRBD1 (5 bases). Germline V gene data show CDR1 as SGHRS and CDR2 as YFSETQ. The CDR3 has 15 residues. Between the trimmed V and J ends, which lost 2 bases and 2 bases, there was a span of 11 bases. DNA for the CDR3: TGCGCCAGCAGCTTCGGGCAGGGAACCAAAAACATTCAGTACTTC. As protein: CASSFGQGTKNIQYF.

This clonotype was seen ten or more times. The rearrangement links TRBV6-2 or TRBV6-3 to TRBJ1-2; D is possibly TRBD1 (5 bases). The germline V gene has CDR1 MNHEY and CDR2 SVGEGT. V gave up 2 bases and J gave up 7 bases, with 14 bases separating them. The CDR3 contains 14 residues. CDR3 nucleotides: TGTGCCAGCAGTTACGGGACTCAGTCTGGTGGCTACACCTTC. Amino acid sequence: CASSYGTQSGGYTF.

This clonotype came up many times. The rearrangement links TRBV20-1 to TRBJ2-5; perhaps TRBD2 as D (5 bases). The CDR3 consists of 13 residues. V lost 6 bases to trimming and J lost 1 base, with 12 bases between them. Germline CDR1 is DFQATT and CDR2 is SNEGSKA (reference sequence). The CDR3 DNA reads as TGCAGTGCCGCCGGGATACCCCAAGAGACCCAGTACTTC. Protein: CSAAGIPQETQYF.

In its sample, this clonotype was seen many times. The V call is TRBV28, the J call TRBJ1-4, with TRBD1 as a possible D gene (5 bases). CDR1 and CDR2 (germline): MDHEN, SYDVKM. Between the trimmed V and J ends, which lost 3 bases and 8 bases, there was a span of 10 bases. The CDR3 is 13 amino acids. The CDR3, as DNA: TGTGCCAGCAGTTTCAATTGGGGGGAAAAACTGTTTTTT. Protein product: CASSFNWGEKLFF.

The chain carries TRBV28 and TRBJ2-7, with TRBD2 identical over 11 bases. Germline trimming cut 3 bases from V and 0 bases from J; bases unmatched to any gene: 10. The CDR3 has 18 residues. CDR1 and CDR2 (germline): MDHEN, SYDVKM. The CDR3 region is CASSFGLAGGLASYEQYF. DNA for the CDR3: TGTGCCAGCAGTTTCGGCCTAGCGGGAGGCTTAGCCTCCTACGAGCAGTACTTC.

The V and J genes are TRBV6-1 and TRBJ1-2, with TRBD1 matching over 7 bases. The germline V gene encodes CDR1 MNHNS and CDR2 SASEGT. Unmatched junction bases numbered 14, after V lost 5 bases and J lost 5 bases. The CDR3 has 16 amino acids. The CDR3 DNA follows: TGTGCCAGCAGTCAAAATCCGGCAGGGGGGGAGTATGGCTACACCTTC. It is translated as CASSQNPAGGEYGYTF.

This clonotype was seen at least ten times. The J gene is TRBJ2-7, the V gene TRBV12-3 or TRBV12-4; 7 bases agree with TRBD2. The CDR3 spans 14 residues. V gave up 6 bases and J gave up 2 bases; unmatched junction bases: 7. DNA for the CDR3: TGTGCCAGCAGACTTAGCGGGTCCGCCTACGAGCAGTACTTC. Encoded protein: CASRLSGSAYEQYF.